The T cell receptor (beta chain) described here comes from a study of early T cells in non-severe SARS-CoV-2 infection. TCRdb reprocessed the 5' RACE reads via MiXCR and lists one record per CDR3 protein. The sample carries 70,000 to 95,000 distinct CDR3 sequences, 14% to 15% recorded once. This clonotype has more than one count but fewer than ten. The CDR3 contains 12 residues. Germline V gives CDR1 SQVTM, CDR2 ANQGSEA. The V and J ends lost 7 bases and 4 bases, in that order; junction bases with no gene match: 5. This TCR came from an adult who was a healthcare worker with PCR-confirmed SARS-CoV-2 infection or an uninfected control (not recorded which). Sequencing input: whole blood. The chain joins TRBV29-1 to TRBJ2-7; TRBD1 matches at 9 bases. The CDR3 is CSAGQGTYEQYF. CDR3 nucleotide sequence: TGCAGCGCGGGACAGGGAACGTACGAGCAGTACTTC.